This record concerns one T cell receptor beta chain sequence. The source of the sample is a study of monozygotic twins with cystic fibrosis. The assay was immunoSEQ multiplex PCR, and TCRdb's table has in-frame clones only and misses some. In the table there are fewer than 20,000 clones, nearly 98% of which are singletons. Trimming cost V 5 bases and J 2 bases, with 14 bases left between them. There are 15 residues in the CDR3. The germline gives CDR1 LNHDA, CDR2 SQIVND (reference sequence). The gene calls are TRBV19 and TRBJ2-3; D possibly matches TRBD1 or TRBD2 (5 bases each). Specimen: blood. The receptor comes from a woman in her thirties with cystic fibrosis. DNA of the CDR3: TGTGCCAGTAGTCTCGGGGCACTACACACAGATACGCAGTATTTT. The encoded protein is CASSLGALHTDTQYF.